Here is one T cell receptor beta chain with its context. This record belongs to a study of T cell clusters in autoimmune cytopenias. TRB rearrangements were amplified by touch-down multiplex PCR with mixed TRB-A/B primers. TCRdb reprocessed the multiplex PCR reads and reports one entry per CDR3 protein, with no DNA. The sample data list 9,500 to 12,000 distinct CDR3 sequences. Germline-derived CDR1 and CDR2 are DFQATT and SNEGSKA (reference sequence). This CDR3 is 14 amino acids long. TRB amplification used 250 ng of peripheral blood genomic DNA. This same sample was also taken into another study, of T cell repertoires in aging, cancer and after chemotherapy.

This TCR came from a human donor in good health. Sequencing used peripheral blood. The chain recombines TRBV20-1 with TRBJ2-3; TCRdb lists TRBD2, though no DNA is available to test this call. CDR3 loop: CSANGAGGPDTQYF.